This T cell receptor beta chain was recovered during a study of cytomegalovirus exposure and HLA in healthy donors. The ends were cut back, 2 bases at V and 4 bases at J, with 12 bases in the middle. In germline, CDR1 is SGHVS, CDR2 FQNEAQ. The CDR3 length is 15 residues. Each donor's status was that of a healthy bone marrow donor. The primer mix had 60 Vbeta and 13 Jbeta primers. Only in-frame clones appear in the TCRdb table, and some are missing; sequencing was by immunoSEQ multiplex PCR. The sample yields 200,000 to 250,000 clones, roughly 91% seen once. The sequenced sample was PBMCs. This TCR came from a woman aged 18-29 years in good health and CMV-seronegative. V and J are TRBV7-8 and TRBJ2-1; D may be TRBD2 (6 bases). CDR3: CASSLIAGRYNEQFF. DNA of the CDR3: TGTGCCAGCAGCTTAATTGCGGGGAGATACAATGAGCAGTTCTTC.